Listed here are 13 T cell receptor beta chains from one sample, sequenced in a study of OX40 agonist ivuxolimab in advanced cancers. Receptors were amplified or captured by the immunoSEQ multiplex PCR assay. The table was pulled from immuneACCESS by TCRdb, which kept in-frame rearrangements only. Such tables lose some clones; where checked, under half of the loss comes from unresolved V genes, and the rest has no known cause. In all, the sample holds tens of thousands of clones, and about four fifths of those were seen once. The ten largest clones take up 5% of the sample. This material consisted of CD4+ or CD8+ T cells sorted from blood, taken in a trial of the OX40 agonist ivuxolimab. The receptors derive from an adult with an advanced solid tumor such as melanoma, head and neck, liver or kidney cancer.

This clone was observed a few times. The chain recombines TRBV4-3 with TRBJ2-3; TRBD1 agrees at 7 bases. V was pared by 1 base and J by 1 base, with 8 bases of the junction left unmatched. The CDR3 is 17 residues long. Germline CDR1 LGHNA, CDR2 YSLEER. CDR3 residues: CASSQGSQGIGTDTQYF. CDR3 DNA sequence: TGCGCCAGCAGCCAAGGATCACAGGGGATCGGCACAGATACGCAGTATTTT.

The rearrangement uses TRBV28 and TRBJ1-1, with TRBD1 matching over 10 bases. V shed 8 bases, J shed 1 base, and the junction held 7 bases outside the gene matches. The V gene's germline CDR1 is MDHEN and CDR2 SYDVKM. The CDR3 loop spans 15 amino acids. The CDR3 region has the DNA TGTGCCAGCGAGACAGGGGGCGCGCGGAACACTGAAGCTTTCTTT. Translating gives CASETGGARNTEAFF.

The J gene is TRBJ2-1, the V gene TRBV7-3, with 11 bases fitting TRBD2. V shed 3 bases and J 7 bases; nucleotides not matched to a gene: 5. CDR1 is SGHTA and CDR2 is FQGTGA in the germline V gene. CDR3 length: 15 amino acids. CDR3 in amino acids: CASSFLAGGANEQFF. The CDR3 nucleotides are TGTGCCAGCAGCTTCCTAGCGGGAGGAGCAAATGAGCAGTTCTTC.

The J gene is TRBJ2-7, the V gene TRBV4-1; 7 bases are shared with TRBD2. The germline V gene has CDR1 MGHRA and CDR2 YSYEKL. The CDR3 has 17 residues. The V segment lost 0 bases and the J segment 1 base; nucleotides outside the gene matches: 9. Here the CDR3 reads CASSQDRERGESYEQYF. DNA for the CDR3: TGCGCCAGCAGCCAAGATCGTGAGCGGGGAGAGTCCTACGAGCAGTACTTC.

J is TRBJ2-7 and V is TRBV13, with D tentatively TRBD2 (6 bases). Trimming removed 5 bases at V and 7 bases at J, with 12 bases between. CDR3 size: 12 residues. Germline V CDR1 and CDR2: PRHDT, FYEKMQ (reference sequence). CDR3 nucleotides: TGTGCCAGCAGCCCAACTAGCCAGGAGCAGTACTTC. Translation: CASSPTSQEQYF.

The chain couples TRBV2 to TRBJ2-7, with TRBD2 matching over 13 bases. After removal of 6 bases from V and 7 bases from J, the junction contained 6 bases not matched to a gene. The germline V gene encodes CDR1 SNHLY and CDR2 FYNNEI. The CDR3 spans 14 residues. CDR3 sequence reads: CASSGTSGMPEQYF. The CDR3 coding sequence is TGTGCCAGCAGCGGGACTAGCGGGATGCCTGAGCAGTACTTC.

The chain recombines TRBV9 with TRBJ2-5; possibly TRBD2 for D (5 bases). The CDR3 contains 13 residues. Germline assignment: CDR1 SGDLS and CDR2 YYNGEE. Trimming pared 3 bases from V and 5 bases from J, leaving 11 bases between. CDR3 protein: CASSAGSSETQYF. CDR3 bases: TGTGCCAGCAGCGCGGGGTCGTCGGAGACCCAGTACTTC.

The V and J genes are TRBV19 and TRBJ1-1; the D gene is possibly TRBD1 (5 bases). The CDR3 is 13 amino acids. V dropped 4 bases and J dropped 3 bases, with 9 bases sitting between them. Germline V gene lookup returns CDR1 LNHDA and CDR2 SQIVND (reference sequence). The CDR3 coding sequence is TGTGCCAGTAGTAAAAGGGGAGACACTGAAGCTTTCTTT. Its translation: CASSKRGDTEAFF. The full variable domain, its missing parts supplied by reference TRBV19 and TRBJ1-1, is DGGITQSPKYLFRKEGQNVTLSCEQNLNHDAMYWYRQDPGQGLRLIYYSQIVNDFQKGDIAEGYSVSREKKESFPLTVTSAQKNPTAFYLCASSKRGDTEAFFGQGTRLTVV.

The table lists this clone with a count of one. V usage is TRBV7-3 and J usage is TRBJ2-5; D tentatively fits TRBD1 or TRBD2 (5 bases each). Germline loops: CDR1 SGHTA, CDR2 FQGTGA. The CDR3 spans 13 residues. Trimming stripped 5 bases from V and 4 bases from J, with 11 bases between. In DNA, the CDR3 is TGTGCCAGCAGCCGGGGACCATCAGAGACCCAGTACTTC. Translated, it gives CASSRGPSETQYF.

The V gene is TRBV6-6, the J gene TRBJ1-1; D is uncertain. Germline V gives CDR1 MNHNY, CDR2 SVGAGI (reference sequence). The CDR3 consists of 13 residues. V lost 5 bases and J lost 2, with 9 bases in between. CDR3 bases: TGTGCCAGCAGTAATGGAGAAAACACTGAAGCTTTCTTT. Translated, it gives CASSNGENTEAFF.

The CDR3 is CASERQDQETQYF. The CDR3 bases are TGTGCCAGCGAAAGGCAGGACCAAGAGACCCAGTACTTC. The rearrangement joins TRBV21-1 to TRBJ2-5; the table gives TRBD1 as D, unverified against the DNA. TRBV21-1 is described as a pseudogene. The CDR3 runs 13 residues.

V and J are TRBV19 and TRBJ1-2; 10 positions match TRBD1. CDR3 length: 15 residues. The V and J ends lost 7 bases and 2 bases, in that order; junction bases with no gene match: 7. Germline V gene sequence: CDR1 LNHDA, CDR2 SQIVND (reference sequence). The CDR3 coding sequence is TGTGCCAGTACCCTGGCGGGACAGGGGAACTATGGCTACACCTTC. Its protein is CASTLAGQGNYGYTF.

CDR3 DNA sequence: TGTGCCAGCAGCCTGCAGGGGGCATCCTACGAGCAGTACTTC. Residues: CASSLQGASYEQYF. The chain carries TRBV5-4 and TRBJ2-7, with 8 bases identical to TRBD1. The germline gives CDR1 SGHNT, CDR2 YYREEE (reference sequence). CDR3 length: 14 amino acids. V was pared by 4 bases and J by 1 base, with 4 bases of the junction left unmatched.